What follows are 21 T cell receptor beta chains derived from one specimen sequenced in a study of siplizumab effects on memory and regulatory T cells. The table came from immunoSEQ multiplex PCR; TCRdb's copy has only in-frame clones and leaves some out. The profile shows some 88,000 clones, about nine tenths of them singletons. Specimen: CD4+ T cells sorted from blood. These receptors all stem from a human donor in good health.

Here the CDR3 DNA reads TGTGCCAGCAGGCGGTTGGGCGGAGAGACCCAGTACTTC. It specifies CASRRLGGETQYF. The chain has TRBV5-6 and TRBJ2-5; D is uncertain. Trimming took 5 bases from V and 4 from J, leaving 12 bases between them. CDR1 and CDR2 (germline): SGHDT, YYEEEE. This CDR3 comprises 13 residues.

The gene calls are TRBV12-5 and TRBJ2-1, with D tentatively TRBD2 (5 bases). V dropped 7 bases and J dropped 10 bases, with 20 bases sitting between them. This CDR3 has 14 amino acids. Per germline, CDR1 LGHNT and CDR2 FRNRAP. CDR3 DNA: TGTGCTAGTGCCATAGGGCCGGCAAGAGGGGAGCAGTTCTTC. Translation gives CASAIGPARGEQFF. Combining the CDR3 with reference TRBV12-5 and TRBJ2-1 gives the whole variable domain DARVTQTPRHKVTEMGQEVTMRCQPILGHNTVFWYRQTMMQGLELLAYFRNRAPLDDSGMPKDRFSAEMPDATLATLKIQPSEPRDSAVYFCASAIGPARGEQFFGPGTRLTVL.

This sequence joins TRBV23-1 and TRBJ2-2; D perhaps matches TRBD1 (6 bases). TRBV23-1 is assigned to the ORF class and has an uncertain function. Trimming took off 10 bases at V and 3 bases at J, with 15 bases between the two ends. The CDR3 is made up of 14 amino acids. The CDR3 spells CANPRDNHTGELFF. DNA for the CDR3: TGCGCCAACCCCCGGGACAATCACACCGGGGAGCTGTTTTTT.

V is TRBV27 and J is TRBJ2-1, with 8 bases lining up with TRBD2. V shed 5 bases, J shed 2 bases, and the junction held 5 bases outside the gene matches. The CDR3 has 15 amino acids. Germline assignment: CDR1 MNHEY and CDR2 SMNVEV (reference sequence). In DNA form, the CDR3 reads TGTGCCAGCAGTCTCCAGCGGGAGCCCTACAATGAGCAGTTCTTC. Its protein product is CASSLQREPYNEQFF.

This chain connects TRBV19 to TRBJ2-5; 8 bases line up with TRBD2. Germline assignment: CDR1 LNHDA and CDR2 SQIVND (reference sequence). After removal of 4 bases from V and 0 bases from J, the junction contained 1 base not matched to a gene. The CDR3 is 14 residues long. The CDR3 coding sequence is TGTGCCAGTAGTAGGGGACTAGACCAAGAGACCCAGTACTTC. Its translation: CASSRGLDQETQYF.

The chain uses TRBV2 and TRBJ2-5; 11 bases are a match to TRBD2. Germline lookup yields CDR1 SNHLY and CDR2 FYNNEI. V gave up 7 bases and J gave up 1 base; unmatched junction bases: 5. The CDR3 has 15 residues. The CDR3 is CASKKGLAGQETQYF. The CDR3 nucleotides read TGTGCCAGCAAGAAAGGACTAGCGGGCCAAGAGACCCAGTACTTC.

This clone was recorded only once. This chain connects TRBV30 to TRBJ2-7; TRBD2 is a possible D gene (5 bases). CDR3 length: 14 amino acids. The germline V gene has CDR1 GTSNPN and CDR2 SVGIG (reference sequence). V lost 4 bases to trimming and J lost 3 bases, with 16 bases between them. CDR3 DNA sequence: TGTGCCTGGAACCGGGGTGGATTTGGCTACGAGCAGTACTTC. The encoded protein is CAWNRGGFGYEQYF.

V gene TRBV9 combines with J gene TRBJ1-6; 9 nucleotides align to TRBD1. Germline V gives CDR1 SGDLS, CDR2 YYNGEE. V was pared by 3 bases and J by 9 bases, with 10 bases of the junction left unmatched. The CDR3 contains 16 residues. The DNA of the CDR3 is TGTGCCAGCAGCGCCAGGGGGGACAGGGTGGCTTCACCCCTCCACTTT. Encoded protein: CASSARGDRVASPLHF.

This clone was seen just once. The chain is built from TRBV2 and TRBJ2-7; D is undetermined. V lost 6 bases, J lost 2 bases, and 8 bases lay in between. CDR1 SNHLY and CDR2 FYNNEI come from the germline V gene. The CDR3 totals 12 residues. In DNA form, the CDR3 reads TGTGCCAGCAGACCCGATACCTACGAGCAGTACTTC. Its protein product is CASRPDTYEQYF.

This clone has just one count. The rearrangement links TRBV29-1 to TRBJ2-2; D could derive from TRBD1 or TRBD2 (5 bases each). V dropped 5 bases and J dropped 0 bases, with 10 bases sitting between them. The germline CDR1 and CDR2 sequences are SQVTM and ANQGSEA. The CDR3 has 14 residues. The CDR3 sequence: CSVTGTANTGELFF. CDR3 DNA sequence: TGCAGCGTTACCGGGACGGCGAACACCGGGGAGCTGTTTTTT.

This chain uses TRBV7-2 with TRBJ2-1; 7 bases agree with TRBD2. Germline loops: CDR1 SGHTA, CDR2 FQGNSA. The CDR3 is 15 residues long. The J segment lost 6 bases and the V segment lost 1 base, leaving 6 bases of the junction unmatched. For the CDR3, the DNA is TGTGCCAGCAGCTTAGAAGGACTAGTATCCAATGAGCAGTTCTTC. Translating gives CASSLEGLVSNEQFF.

The rearrangement links TRBV19 to TRBJ2-5; D gene ambiguous. V was cut by 4 bases and J by 2 bases, with 14 bases left in between. This CDR3 is 15 amino acids long. Germline CDR1 LNHDA, CDR2 SQIVND (reference sequence). The CDR3 spells CASSKGGARQETQYF. The DNA of the CDR3 is TGTGCCAGTAGTAAAGGCGGAGCACGGCAAGAGACCCAGTACTTC.

V and J are TRBV10-2 and TRBJ2-1; D not certain. The CDR3 runs 16 residues. The germline V gene encodes CDR1 WSHSY and CDR2 SAAADI. With 2 bases removed from V and 4 bases from J, the gap between germline ends came to 15 bases. CDR3 protein: CASSEVWSPLYNEQFF. DNA for the CDR3: TGCGCCAGCAGTGAGGTCTGGAGCCCGTTATACAATGAGCAGTTCTTC.

V gene TRBV2 combines with J gene TRBJ1-4, with TRBD1 matching 8 bases. CDR1 and CDR2 (germline): SNHLY, FYNNEI. The CDR3 is made up of 16 amino acids. Trimming at V came to 8 bases and at J to 2 bases, leaving 10 bases not matched to a gene. DNA of the CDR3: TGTGCCAGCCGAGGACAGGGCGCTACGACTAATGAAAAACTGTTTTTT. Its protein product is CASRGQGATTNEKLFF.

The J gene is TRBJ2-3, the V gene TRBV18; no definite D call. The CDR3 covers 13 residues. The ends were cut back, 5 bases at V and 0 bases at J, with 6 bases in the middle. Per the germline V gene, CDR1 is KGHSH and CDR2 is LQKENI. CDR3 coding DNA: TGTGCCAGCTCAGGCGGAAGCACAGATACGCAGTATTTT. Its protein product is CASSGGSTDTQYF. The entire variable domain, with the rest obtained from reference TRBV18 and TRBJ2-3, is as follows: NAGVMQNPRHLVRRRGQEARLRCSPMKGHSHVYWYRQLPEEGLKFMVYLQKENIIDESGMPKERFSAEFPKEGPSILRIQQVVRGDSAAYFCASSGGSTDTQYFGPGTRLTVL.

The chain recombines TRBV5-4 with TRBJ2-2; the D is unclear. The V end lost 4 bases, the J end lost 2 bases, and 6 bases lay between the germline ends. The V gene's germline CDR1 is SGHNT and CDR2 YYREEE (reference sequence). The CDR3 has 13 amino acids. The CDR3 spells CASSAKNTGELFF. In nucleotides, the CDR3 is TGTGCCAGCAGCGCGAAAAACACCGGGGAGCTGTTTTTT.

V is TRBV27 and J is TRBJ2-7, with 9 positions matching TRBD2. The germline gives CDR1 MNHEY, CDR2 SMNVEV (reference sequence). J gave up 3 bases and V 8 bases, and 5 bases lay outside the gene matches. This CDR3 is 13 amino acids long. The DNA for the CDR3 is TGTGCCAGCTCCTTGCGGGAGGGCTACGAGCAGTACTTC. It is translated as CASSLREGYEQYF.

The chain carries TRBV6-5 and TRBJ1-4; a weak D match, TRBD1 (5 bases). The CDR3 consists of 15 residues. V lost 6 bases to trimming and J lost 0 bases, with 11 bases between them. CDR1 and CDR2 (germline): MNHEY, SVGAGI. In nucleotides, the CDR3 is TGTGCCAGCAGCGCCGCGGGGCCAACTAATGAAAAACTGTTTTTT. It specifies CASSAAGPTNEKLFF.

The J gene is TRBJ1-4, the V gene TRBV30; D gene ambiguous. Germline values: CDR1 GTSNPN, CDR2 SVGIG (reference sequence). This CDR3 has 12 amino acids. V lost 0 bases, J lost 8 bases, and 7 bases lay in between. The CDR3 protein is CAWSVQGEKLFF. CDR3 DNA: TGTGCCTGGAGTGTACAAGGCGAAAAACTGTTTTTT.

V and J are TRBV19 and TRBJ1-2; D possibly corresponds to TRBD1 (6 bases). The V end lost 4 bases, the J end lost 7 bases, and 13 bases lay between the germline ends. The germline CDR1 and CDR2 sequences are LNHDA and SQIVND (reference sequence). This CDR3 is built from 13 residues. The CDR3 loop reads CASSRAGASGYTF. CDR3 DNA: TGTGCCAGTAGTAGGGCAGGGGCTTCTGGCTACACCTTC.

This clone came up once. V gene TRBV5-4 combines with J gene TRBJ2-7; 10 bases are shared with TRBD2. V lost 0 bases and J lost 0; bases outside the gene matches: 0. CDR3 size: 15 residues. CDR1 SGHNT and CDR2 YYREEE come from the germline V gene (reference sequence). DNA for the CDR3: TGTGCCAGCAGCTTGGAGCGGGAGGGCTCCTACGAGCAGTACTTC. The encoded protein is CASSLEREGSYEQYF. Full variable domain (rest looked up from reference TRBV5-4 and TRBJ2-7): ETGVTQSPTHLIKTRGQQVTLRCSSQSGHNTVSWYQQALGQGPQFIFQYYREEENGRGNFPPRFSGLQFPNYSSELNVNALELDDSALYLCASSLEREGSYEQYFGPGTRLTVT.